Given below is one TCR beta chain in context. Measured with immunoSEQ multiplex PCR; TCRdb has only the in-frame clones, and not every one. The sample gives some 1,600,000 clones, approximately 98% of which show up once; about 0.45% is in the top ten. This CDR3 is built from 14 residues. V lost 5 bases and J lost 5, with 14 bases in between. Germline CDR1 SGHRS, CDR2 YFSETQ. This record belongs to a study of shared clonotypes between healthy human individuals. The sample comprised naive CD4+ T cells sorted from blood. Subset indicated: CD45RA+ positively selected. This sequence joins TRBV5-1 and TRBJ2-1, with D possibly matching TRBD2 (5 bases). This sequence originates from a man under 40 in good health. The CDR3 protein is CASRDPSGNNEQFF. DNA of the CDR3: TGCGCCAGCAGGGACCCCTCGGGGAACAATGAGCAGTTCTTC.